This TCR beta chain was recovered during a study of blood T cell repertoires in COVID-19. In the study overall: Collection of acute and convalescent COVID-19 samples took place in the United States, Italy and Spain. Nucleic acid was either cDNA or gDNA, and it came from T cells, B-cell-depleted T cells, or PBMCs.

Study processing details: Nucleated cell number was recorded as an estimate derived from reference gene primer amplification. Measured with immunoSEQ multiplex PCR; TCRdb has only the in-frame clones, and not every one. V and J calls and clone size are as listed in that table; D and trimming were resolved from the DNA. In the table there are 200,000 to 300,000 clones, approximately 88% of which are singletons. The germline V and J ends were trimmed by 1 base and 8 bases, with 10 bases remaining between them. CDR1 and CDR2 from the germline V gene are SGHDN and FVKESK. The length of the CDR3 is 13 residues.

The gene calls are TRBV14 and TRBJ2-3; D call uncertain. The clonotype comes from a woman in her 30s with acute or convalescent COVID-19. Sample: peripheral blood. The CDR3 sequence: CASSQGGTFTQYF. The CDR3 bases are TGTGCCAGCAGCCAAGGAGGTACTTTTACGCAGTATTTT.